These 9 T cell receptor beta chains originate from one sample sequenced in a study of shared clonotypes between healthy human individuals. The data were produced by immunoSEQ multiplex PCR, yet TCRdb's version contains in-frame clones alone and is incomplete. The table lists about 2 million clones, 90% to 95% of them singletons. The source material was naive CD4+ T cells sorted from blood. Subset of the sample: CD45RA+ positively selected. These receptors were taken from a man aged 18-30 years in good health.

This chain uses TRBV6-5 with TRBJ2-1; 10 nucleotides match TRBD2. The germline gives CDR1 MNHEY, CDR2 SVGAGI. V dropped 6 bases and J dropped 5; count of bases not matched to a gene: 7. The CDR3 spans 15 residues. The CDR3 here is CASSGSGRGDNEQFF. As DNA, the CDR3 is TGTGCCAGCAGCGGCAGCGGGAGGGGGGACAATGAGCAGTTCTTC.

This rearrangement joins TRBV5-1 to TRBJ2-3, with 8 bases identical to TRBD1. Trimming cost V 1 base and J 4 bases; bases outside gene matches: 5. Germline values: CDR1 SGHRS, CDR2 YFSETQ. There are 15 residues in the CDR3. The CDR3 region has the DNA TGCGCCAGCAGCTTGTATACAGGGGGGTCAGATACGCAGTATTTT. Its protein product is CASSLYTGGSDTQYF. Together with reference TRBV5-1 and TRBJ2-3, the CDR3 gives the full variable domain: KAGVTQTPRYLIKTRGQQVTLSCSPISGHRSVSWYQQTPGQGLQFLFEYFSETQRNKGNFPGRFSGRQFSNSRSEMNVSTLELGDSALYLCASSLYTGGSDTQYFGPGTRLTVL.

Worth noting for this clone: This CDR3 is also generated by other DNA sequences in the sample. The chain has TRBV6-5 and TRBJ2-7; 8 positions agree with TRBD2. With V trimmed by 6 bases and J by 2 bases, 6 bases remained unmatched. There are 14 residues in the CDR3. Germline assignment: CDR1 MNHEY and CDR2 SVGAGI. CDR3 region: CASSSGTSAYEQYF. CDR3 bases: TGTGCCAGCAGCTCCGGGACTAGTGCCTACGAGCAGTACTTC.

The chain employs TRBV2 and TRBJ2-7; 11 bases are a match to TRBD1. There are 13 residues in the CDR3. CDR1 and CDR2 from the germline V gene are SNHLY and FYNNEI. V shed 9 bases and J 3 bases; nucleotides not matched to a gene: 4. The CDR3 protein is CASGQGAFYEQYF. The CDR3, as DNA: TGTGCCAGTGGACAGGGGGCGTTCTACGAGCAGTACTTC.

This chain joins TRBV6-4 and TRBJ2-7; the D call may be TRBD1 or TRBD2 (5 bases each). The CDR3 runs 14 residues. The V gene's germline CDR1 is MRHNA and CDR2 SNTAGT. Deletions cut 4 bases from V and 2 bases from J, with 12 bases between. CDR3 loop: CASSGQGVPYEQYF. In nucleotides, the CDR3 is TGTGCCAGCAGTGGGCAGGGAGTCCCCTACGAGCAGTACTTC.

The genes are TRBV6-5 and TRBJ2-7; 9 bases map to TRBD1. This CDR3 spans 14 amino acids. V lost 5 bases, J lost 4 bases, and 6 bases stayed unmatched. Germline V gene data show CDR1 as MNHEY and CDR2 as SVGAGI. The CDR3: CASSDPGQGYEQYF. CDR3 DNA: TGTGCCAGCAGTGACCCGGGACAGGGATACGAGCAGTACTTC.

The CDR3 region is CASKAGPHLYEQYF. As DNA, the CDR3 is TGTGCCAGCAAAGCCGGGCCCCACCTCTACGAGCAGTACTTC. This chain uses TRBV6-5 with TRBJ2-7; D ambiguous. The length of the CDR3 is 14 residues. With 7 bases removed from V and 3 bases from J, the gap between germline ends came to 16 bases. CDR1 is MNHEY and CDR2 is SVGAGI in the germline V gene.

V usage is TRBV2 and J usage is TRBJ1-6; 11 bases map to TRBD1. CDR3 length: 15 residues. V gave up 1 base and J gave up 9 bases; unmatched junction bases: 2. Germline V lookup: CDR1 SNHLY, CDR2 FYNNEI. CDR3 in DNA: TGTGCCAGCAGTGAAGTCGGACAGGGGGCTTCACCCCTCCACTTT. It codes for CASSEVGQGASPLHF. Looking up the rest from reference TRBV2 and TRBJ1-6 gives the full variable domain: EPEVTQTPSHQVTQMGQEVILRCVPISNHLYFYWYRQILGQKVEFLVSFYNNEISEKSEIFDDQFSVERPDGSNFTLKIRSTKLEDSAMYFCASSEVGQGASPLHFGNGTRLTVT.

J is TRBJ1-2 and V is TRBV19; D perhaps matches TRBD1 (6 bases). This CDR3 spans 13 amino acids. Germline CDR1 and CDR2: LNHDA and SQIVND (reference sequence). Trimming took 3 bases from V and 9 from J, leaving 14 bases between them. In nucleotides, the CDR3 is TGTGCCAGTAGTATCCGGAACAGGGAAAGCTACACCTTC. Amino acids: CASSIRNRESYTF.